This T cell receptor (beta chain) was identified in a study of CD8 T cells in ankylosing spondylitis. Each TCR beta library was made by quantitative 5'-RACE that incorporated molecular barcodes. TCRdb used MiXCR to reprocess the 5' RACE reads, holding one entry per CDR3 protein. The data contain 300,000 to 400,000 distinct CDR3 sequences, under 15% of them singletons. The junction had 7 bases not matched to a gene; V was cut back by 4 bases and J by 3 bases. Germline V lookup: CDR1 SGHRS, CDR2 YFSETQ. The CDR3 runs to 15 residues. This clonotype turned up a few times. The chain recombines TRBV5-1 with TRBJ2-7; 10 bases line up with TRBD1. The clonotype comes from a male donor with ankylosing spondylitis or in good health (not recorded which). The sample comprised blood, either unsorted or a sorted T cell fraction (not recorded which). DNA for the CDR3: TGCGCCAGCAGCGCCCGGGACAGGGGCATCTACGAGCAGTACTTC. Protein: CASSARDRGIYEQYF.